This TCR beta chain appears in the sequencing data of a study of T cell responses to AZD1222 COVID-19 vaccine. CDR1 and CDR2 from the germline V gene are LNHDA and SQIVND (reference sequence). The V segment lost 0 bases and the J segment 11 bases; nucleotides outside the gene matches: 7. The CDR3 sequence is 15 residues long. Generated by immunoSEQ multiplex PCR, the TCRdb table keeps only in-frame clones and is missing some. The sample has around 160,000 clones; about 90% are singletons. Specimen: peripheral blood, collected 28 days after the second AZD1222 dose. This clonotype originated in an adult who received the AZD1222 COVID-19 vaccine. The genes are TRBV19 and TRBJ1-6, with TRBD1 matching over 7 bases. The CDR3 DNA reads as TGTGCCAGTAGTATAGACCGGGACAGACCCACACCCCTCCACTTT. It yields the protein CASSIDRDRPTPLHF. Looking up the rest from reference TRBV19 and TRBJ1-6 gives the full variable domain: DGGITQSPKYLFRKEGQNVTLSCEQNLNHDAMYWYRQDPGQGLRLIYYSQIVNDFQKGDIAEGYSVSREKKESFPLTVTSAQKNPTAFYLCASSIDRDRPTPLHFGNGTRLTVT.